Shown below are 17 T cell receptor beta chains from a single sample sequenced in a study of blood T cells in healthy people across ages. Primed by a sample-barcoded 5' primer and a J-beta primer mix, a second PCR proceeded for about 6 to 12 cycles. In TCRdb, the 5' RACE reads were re-called with MiXCR into one record per CDR3 protein. In the table there are about 1.5 million distinct CDR3 sequences, 35% to 45% of which are singletons. The specimen was blood. These receptors were taken from a woman between 18 and 30 years old in good health.

This clonotype was seen once. A much more abundant neighbour one base away suggests this may be a read error. The rearrangement uses TRBV4-3 and TRBJ2-3; D ambiguous. V dropped 0 bases and J dropped 5 bases, with 12 bases sitting between them. In germline, CDR1 is LGHNA, CDR2 YSLEER. CDR3 length: 15 residues. CDR3 region: CASSQEAARGDTQYF. The CDR3 DNA reads as TGCGCCAGCAGCCAAGAGGCGGCTAGAGGAGATACGCAGTATTTT.

The V gene is TRBV20-1, the J gene TRBJ2-7; 9 nucleotides line up with TRBD1. CDR3 size: 14 residues. V lost 1 base and J lost 4; bases outside the gene matches: 5. Germline V CDR1 and CDR2: DFQATT, SNEGSKA (reference sequence). The DNA for the CDR3 is TGCAGTGCTAGAGGGGGACAGGGACCGTACGAGCAGTACTTC. It encodes CSARGGQGPYEQYF.

The CDR3 nucleotides are TGTGCCAGCAGCTTGGAGAGATCTAACTCTGGAAACACCATATATTTT. This gives the protein CASSLERSNSGNTIYF. This chain links TRBV7-9 with TRBJ1-3; D uncertain. The CDR3 totals 16 residues. The V and J ends lost 3 bases and 0 bases respectively, with 12 bases between them. Germline CDR1 SEHNR, CDR2 FQNEAQ (reference sequence).

This clonotype showed up just a few times. This chain connects TRBV29-1 to TRBJ1-2; unclear D gene. Germline assignment: CDR1 SQVTM and CDR2 ANQGSEA. V shed 0 bases and J shed 1 base, with 9 bases lying between them. The CDR3 has 14 amino acids. Here the CDR3 reads CSVEDLGINYGYTF. The DNA of the CDR3 is TGCAGCGTTGAAGATCTCGGAATTAACTATGGCTACACCTTC.

The chain joins TRBV5-1 to TRBJ2-1; D is possibly TRBD1 or TRBD2 (6 bases each). There are 16 residues in the CDR3. The ends were cut back, 3 bases at V and 8 bases at J, with 21 bases in the middle. The germline V gene encodes CDR1 SGHRS and CDR2 YFSETQ. The chain's CDR3 is CASSSLWRGIGDEQFF. As DNA, the CDR3 is TGCGCCAGCAGCTCCCTTTGGAGGGGGATTGGGGATGAGCAGTTCTTC.

This chain connects TRBV5-1 to TRBJ2-5, with 8 positions matching TRBD1. The CDR3 extends over 15 amino acids. Unmatched junction bases numbered 7, after V lost 3 bases and J lost 3 bases. Germline loops: CDR1 SGHRS, CDR2 YFSETQ. CDR3 DNA sequence: TGCGCCAGCAGCTACGGCCCGGGACAGGAAGAGACCCAGTACTTC. Residues: CASSYGPGQEETQYF.

This clonotype was recorded a few times. This sequence joins TRBV3-1 and TRBJ2-3; TRBD1 agrees at 7 bases. The germline gives CDR1 LGHDT, CDR2 YNNKEL (reference sequence). Germline trimming cut 6 bases from V and 6 bases from J; bases unmatched to any gene: 12. The CDR3 is made up of 15 amino acids. CDR3 sequence: CASSTGEYDTDTQYF. CDR3 in DNA: TGTGCCAGCAGTACAGGGGAGTACGACACGGATACGCAGTATTTT.

This clonotype was found a few times. This chain uses TRBV12-3 or TRBV12-4 with TRBJ1-2; the D is unclear. The V end lost 8 bases, the J end lost 5 bases, and 12 bases lay between the germline ends. The CDR3 contains 12 residues. The CDR3 coding sequence is TGTGCCAGCGCGGACGGCTGGTATGGCTACACCTTC. Translated, it gives CASADGWYGYTF.

This clonotype turned up a few times. The chain couples TRBV5-1 to TRBJ2-1; 10 bases are a match to TRBD2. The CDR3 covers 18 residues. V lost 4 bases to trimming and J lost 2 bases; unmatched junction nucleotides: 12. Germline V gene data show CDR1 as SGHRS and CDR2 as YFSETQ. The CDR3, as DNA: TGCGCCAGCAGCCCGCCGGGACTAGCGTTTGGAGCCTACAATGAGCAGTTCTTC. This translates into CASSPPGLAFGAYNEQFF.

The chain recombines TRBV7-9 with TRBJ2-7, with TRBD2 identical over 12 bases. The DNA end is a closer match to TRBJ2-5, so the J assignment may be wrong. This CDR3 region has 15 residues. Germline V gene sequence: CDR1 SEHNR, CDR2 FQNEAQ (reference sequence). CDR3 in DNA: TGTGCCAGCAGCAGACTAGCGGGAGTTGTGGAGACCCAGTACTTC. This codes for CASSRLAGVVETQYF.

The J gene is TRBJ1-1, the V gene TRBV12-5; D remains unclear. The germline gives CDR1 LGHNT, CDR2 FRNRAP. V was pared by 7 bases and J by 6 bases, with 15 bases between. CDR3 length: 13 amino acids. CDR3 residues: CASAPSWMAEAFF. The CDR3 DNA reads TGTGCTAGTGCCCCATCCTGGATGGCTGAAGCTTTCTTT.

This chain joins TRBV5-1 and TRBJ2-1; TRBD1 matches 8 bases. Germline CDR1 is SGHRS and CDR2 is YFSETQ. The CDR3 length is 14 residues. V lost 3 bases to trimming and J lost 9 bases; unmatched junction nucleotides: 8. The CDR3, as DNA: TGCGCCAGCAGCTCCCGGACAGGGACAGTTGAGCAGTTCTTC. It codes for CASSSRTGTVEQFF.

This sequence joins TRBV4-3 and TRBJ2-2; 9 bases map to TRBD1. Losses at the gene ends were 4 bases for V and 6 bases for J; bases not matched to a gene: 6. CDR1 and CDR2 from the germline V gene are LGHNA and YSLEER. The CDR3 has 15 amino acids. CDR3 sequence: CASSLRGQGPGELFF. CDR3 DNA sequence: TGCGCCAGCAGCCTCCGGGGACAGGGTCCCGGGGAGCTGTTTTTT.

This clonotype was seen more than once but under ten times. The chain joins TRBV9 to TRBJ2-2; possibly TRBD1 or TRBD2 for D (5 bases each). CDR1 is SGDLS and CDR2 is YYNGEE in the germline V gene. Trimming cost V 0 bases and J 0 bases, with 6 bases left between them. The CDR3 has 15 residues. The CDR3: CASSVAGPNTGELFF. The CDR3 DNA is TGTGCCAGCAGCGTAGCGGGGCCGAACACCGGGGAGCTGTTTTTT.

This clonotype turned up a few times. The genes are TRBV27 and TRBJ2-1, with D tentatively TRBD2 (6 bases). Germline lookup yields CDR1 MNHEY and CDR2 SMNVEV (reference sequence). V shed 8 bases and J shed 6 bases, with 14 bases lying between them. The CDR3 has 13 amino acids. CDR3 DNA: TGTGCCAGCCGGGACTTCGTTTTCAATGAGCAGTTCTTC. It specifies CASRDFVFNEQFF.

This sequence joins TRBV20-1 and TRBJ2-7, with 9 bases matching TRBD2. CDR1 is DFQATT and CDR2 is SNEGSKA in the germline V gene (reference sequence). This CDR3 has 15 amino acids. The junction had 15 bases not matched to a gene; V was cut back by 6 bases and J by 6 bases. The CDR3, as DNA: TGCAGTGCCACCCCAGTGCCCAGCGGGAGGTGCGAGCAGTACTTC. Translated, it gives CSATPVPSGRCEQYF.

This chain joins TRBV25-1 and TRBJ2-1, with no clear D. The CDR3 loop spans 13 amino acids. Trimming removed 6 bases from V and 8 bases from J, with 14 bases in between. The germline V gene encodes CDR1 MGHDK and CDR2 SYGVNS. The DNA for the CDR3 is TGTGCCAGCAGCGCGGCCTATCTAGATGAGCAGTTCTTC. Its protein product is CASSAAYLDEQFF.